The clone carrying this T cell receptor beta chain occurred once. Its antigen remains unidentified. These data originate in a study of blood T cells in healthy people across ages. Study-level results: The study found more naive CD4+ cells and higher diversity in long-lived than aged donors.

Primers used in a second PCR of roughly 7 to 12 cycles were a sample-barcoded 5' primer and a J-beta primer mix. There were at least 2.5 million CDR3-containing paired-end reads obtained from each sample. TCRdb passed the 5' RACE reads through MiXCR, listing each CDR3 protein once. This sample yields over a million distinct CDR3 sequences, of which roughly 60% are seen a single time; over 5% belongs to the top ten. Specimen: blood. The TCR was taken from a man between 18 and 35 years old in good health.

CDR3 protein: CASSFGGPNHEQYF. DNA for the CDR3: TGCGCCAGCAGCTTCGGAGGGCCCAACCACGAGCAGTACTTC. V is TRBV5-1 and J is TRBJ2-7, with a tentative D call TRBD2 (6 bases). CDR1 and CDR2 (germline): SGHRS, YFSETQ. The V gene lost 2 bases and the J gene lost 5 bases, with 14 bases spanning the gap. The CDR3 spans 14 residues.